Listed below are T cell receptor beta chains from one sample, sequenced in a study of blood T cell repertoires in COVID-19. Some clones are missing from TCRdb's copy, which holds only in-frame ones; the method was immunoSEQ multiplex PCR. Here the sample spans about 210,000 clones, approximately 90% being singletons. Specimen: PBMCs or T cells enriched from blood (not recorded which). The receptors stem from a man between 18 and 35 years old with acute COVID-19. Both conserved end residues are trimmed from each CDR3. A D gene is named only where the DNA matches it firmly.

TRBJ1-2	TRBV7-9	-	ASSPRGKGDYGYT
TRBJ1-2	TRBV20-1	-	SARDENGYT
TRBJ1-2	TRBV5-1	TRBD1	ASSQGQGTGYT
TRBJ2-2	TRBV6-4	TRBD2	ASSRLAGGTGELF
TRBJ1-5	TRBV5-8	-	ASRKLGPNNQPQH
TRBJ1-5	TRBV28	TRBD1	ASGPPGQGNQPQH
TRBJ2-7	TRBV12-3/TRBV12-4	-	ASSFSGKDEQY
TRBJ2-1	TRBV19	TRBD2	ASSIGGLAGVWSYNEQF
TRBJ2-1	TRBV14	-	ASSQDTLSSYNEQF
TRBJ1-1	TRBV19	-	ASSIPGRVWNTEAF
TRBJ1-1	TRBV5-6	-	ASSPAGVLEAF
TRBJ1-1	TRBV2	TRBD1	ASSRDSTEAF
TRBJ2-2	TRBV6-5	TRBD1	ASSRQGPNTGELF
TRBJ2-7	TRBV5-1	-	ASSSGQLTYEQY
TRBJ1-1	TRBV21-1	-	ASSKGFLDSLNTEAF
TRBJ2-1	TRBV27	TRBD1	ASMWGAGGNEQF
TRBJ1-5	TRBV4-1	TRBD1	ASSQIVTGVSNQPQH
TRBJ2-7	TRBV6-5	-	ATRQTNSYEQY
TRBJ2-1	TRBV5-4	TRBD2	ASSLESLAGNEQF
TRBJ1-2	TRBV14	-	ASSYQGLGYGYT
TRBJ2-7	TRBV11-2	TRBD2	ASSWASGNGEQY
TRBJ1-1	TRBV10-2	TRBD1	ASRAPGQTTEAF
TRBJ2-5	TRBV4-1	-	ASSQTVQETQY
TRBJ2-1	TRBV7-6	TRBD2	ASSQRTSGSHNEQF
TRBJ2-1	TRBV29-1	TRBD2	SVITSGPGDEQF
TRBJ2-3	TRBV24-1	-	ATSAEMNTDTQY
TRBJ1-5	TRBV28	TRBD1	ASSSGTAYQPQH
TRBJ2-3	TRBV11-2	TRBD2	ASSPGRRVDTQY
TRBJ2-7	TRBV6-5	TRBD2	ASSFGTKGYEQY
TRBJ1-5	TRBV3-1/TRBV3-2	-	ASSQDRFQPQH
TRBJ1-4	TRBV11-3	-	ASSPRGDEKLF
TRBJ2-3	TRBV7-6	-	ASSLAPSGTDTQY
TRBJ1-4	TRBV19	-	ASSTLLRGLNEKLF
TRBJ2-3	TRBV15	-	ATSRDGGSSTDTQY
TRBJ2-1	TRBV19	TRBD2	ASSPPSGSVL
TRBJ1-1	TRBV27	-	ASIKQAYLNTEAF
TRBJ2-3	TRBV6-2/TRBV6-3	-	ASSSIIKRRNTDTQY
TRBJ1-6	TRBV28	TRBD1	ASSLMAGQDDSPLH
TRBJ2-7	TRBV24-1	-	ATGNDY
TRBJ1-6	TRBV28	TRBD1	ASRDRGRGYSPLH
TRBJ1-5	TRBV5-5	-	ASSRTSISNQPQH
TRBJ1-2	TRBV6-5	-	ASSPQRTVDYGYT
TRBJ1-5	TRBV19	-	ASSTTTGLSNQPQH
TRBJ2-7	TRBV11-2	TRBD1	ASSLGTGGNEQY
TRBJ2-1	TRBV6-5	TRBD2	ASRSTSGKYNEQF
TRBJ2-1	TRBV5-1	-	ASTIQQGSGNEQF